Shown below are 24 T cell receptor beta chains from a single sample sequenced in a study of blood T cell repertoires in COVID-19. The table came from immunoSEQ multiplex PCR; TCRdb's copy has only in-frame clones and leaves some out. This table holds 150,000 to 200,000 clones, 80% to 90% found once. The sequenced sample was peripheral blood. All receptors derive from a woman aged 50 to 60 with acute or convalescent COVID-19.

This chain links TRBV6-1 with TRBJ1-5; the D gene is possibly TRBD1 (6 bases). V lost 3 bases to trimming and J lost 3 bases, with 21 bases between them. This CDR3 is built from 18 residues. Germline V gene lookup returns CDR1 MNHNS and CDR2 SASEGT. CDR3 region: CASSDGPGGQAANQPQHF. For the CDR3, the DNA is TGTGCCAGCAGTGACGGTCCGGGGGGCCAGGCTGCCAATCAGCCCCAGCATTTT.

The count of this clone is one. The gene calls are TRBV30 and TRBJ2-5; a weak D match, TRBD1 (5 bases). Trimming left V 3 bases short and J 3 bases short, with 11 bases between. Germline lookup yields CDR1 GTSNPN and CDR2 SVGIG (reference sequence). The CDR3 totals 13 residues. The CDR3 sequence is CAWRGARKETQYF. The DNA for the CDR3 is TGTGCCTGGAGAGGGGCCCGAAAAGAGACCCAGTACTTC.

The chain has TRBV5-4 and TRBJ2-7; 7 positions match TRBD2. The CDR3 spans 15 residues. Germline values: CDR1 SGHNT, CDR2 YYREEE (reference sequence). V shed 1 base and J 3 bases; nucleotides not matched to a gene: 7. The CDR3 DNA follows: TGTGCCAGCAGCTTGACGGGAGCGGGGATCTACGAGCAGTACTTC. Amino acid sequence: CASSLTGAGIYEQYF.

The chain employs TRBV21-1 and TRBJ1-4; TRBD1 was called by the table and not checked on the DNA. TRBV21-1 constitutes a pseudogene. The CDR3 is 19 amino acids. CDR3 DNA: TGTGCCAGCAGCAAGCGATACTCCACCACAGGGCCAGTACGCGAAAAACTGTTTTTT. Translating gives CASSKRYSTTGPVREKLFF.

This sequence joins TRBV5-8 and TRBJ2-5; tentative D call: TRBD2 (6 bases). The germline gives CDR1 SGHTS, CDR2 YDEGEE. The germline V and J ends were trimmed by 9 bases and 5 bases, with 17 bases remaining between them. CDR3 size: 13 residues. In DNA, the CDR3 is TGTGCCAACAGGAGGGTTGGGGAGGAGACCCAGTACTTC. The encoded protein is CANRRVGEETQYF.

CDR3 region: CASSRQDPYGYTF. The CDR3 DNA reads TGTGCCAGCAGCCGACAGGATCCCTATGGCTACACCTTC. The chain carries TRBV9 and TRBJ1-2; D may be TRBD1 (6 bases). The CDR3 is made up of 13 amino acids. Germline lookup yields CDR1 SGDLS and CDR2 YYNGEE. The V end lost 4 bases, the J end lost 4 bases, and 11 bases lay between the germline ends.

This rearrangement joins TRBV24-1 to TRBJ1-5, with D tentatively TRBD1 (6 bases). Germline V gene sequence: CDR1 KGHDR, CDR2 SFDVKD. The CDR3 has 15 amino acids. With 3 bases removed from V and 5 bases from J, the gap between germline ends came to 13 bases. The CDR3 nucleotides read TGTGCCACCAGTGATGGGGCAGGGGCCCATCAGCCCCAGCATTTT. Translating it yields CATSDGAGAHQPQHF.

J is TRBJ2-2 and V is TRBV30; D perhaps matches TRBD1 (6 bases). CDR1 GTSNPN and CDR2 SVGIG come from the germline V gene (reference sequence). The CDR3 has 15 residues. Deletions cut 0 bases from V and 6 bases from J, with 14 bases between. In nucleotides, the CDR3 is TGTGCCTGGAGTGTCCGTCAGGGGTTCCCCGGGGAGCTGTTTTTT. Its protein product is CAWSVRQGFPGELFF.

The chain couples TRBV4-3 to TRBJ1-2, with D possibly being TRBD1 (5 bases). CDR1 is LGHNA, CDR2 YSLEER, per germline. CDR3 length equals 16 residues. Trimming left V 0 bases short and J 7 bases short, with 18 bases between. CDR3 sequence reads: CASSQDIIRGKRGYTF. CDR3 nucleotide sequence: TGCGCCAGCAGCCAAGACATAATACGGGGGAAGCGTGGCTACACCTTC.

The CDR3 sequence is CASSFYTDTQYF. CDR3 DNA sequence: TGTGCCAGCAGCTTTTACACAGATACGCAGTATTTT. The genes are TRBV5-4 and TRBJ2-3, with D unresolved. In germline, CDR1 is SGHNT, CDR2 YYREEE (reference sequence). Trimming pared 2 bases from V and 2 bases from J, leaving 3 bases between. This CDR3 has 12 residues.

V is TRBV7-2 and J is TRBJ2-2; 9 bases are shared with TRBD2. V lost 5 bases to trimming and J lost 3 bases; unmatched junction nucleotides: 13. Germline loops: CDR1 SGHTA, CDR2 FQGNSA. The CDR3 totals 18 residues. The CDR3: CASSPQPAGGPDTGELFF. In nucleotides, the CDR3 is TGTGCCAGCAGCCCCCAGCCGGCGGGGGGGCCGGACACCGGGGAGCTGTTTTTT.

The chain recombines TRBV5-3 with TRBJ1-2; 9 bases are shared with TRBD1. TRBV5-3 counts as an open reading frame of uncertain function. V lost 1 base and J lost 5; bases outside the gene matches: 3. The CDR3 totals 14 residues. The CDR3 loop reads CARSLRTGDYGYTF. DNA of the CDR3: TGTGCCAGAAGCTTGAGGACAGGGGATTATGGCTACACCTTC.

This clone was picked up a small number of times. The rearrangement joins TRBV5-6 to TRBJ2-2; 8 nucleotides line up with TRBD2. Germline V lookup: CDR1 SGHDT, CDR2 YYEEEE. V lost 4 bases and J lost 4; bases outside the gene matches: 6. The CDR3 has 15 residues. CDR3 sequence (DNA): TGTGCCAGCAGCCCGGCCGGGGGGGGCACCGGGGAGCTGTTTTTT. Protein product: CASSPAGGGTGELFF.

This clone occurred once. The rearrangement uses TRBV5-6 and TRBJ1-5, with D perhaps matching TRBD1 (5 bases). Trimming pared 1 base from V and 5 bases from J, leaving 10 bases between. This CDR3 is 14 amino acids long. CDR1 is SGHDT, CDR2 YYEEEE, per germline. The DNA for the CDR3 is TGTGCCAGCAGCTTGTCCGACAGAGATCAGCCCCAGCATTTT. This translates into CASSLSDRDQPQHF.

This CDR3 is CASSVGWGPNQPQHF. DNA for the CDR3: TGTGCCAGCAGCGTAGGATGGGGCCCTAATCAGCCCCAGCATTTT. The J gene is TRBJ1-5, the V gene TRBV9; a possible D gene is TRBD1 (5 bases). The CDR3 has 15 amino acids. V gave up 0 bases and J gave up 4 bases, with 11 bases separating them. Germline values: CDR1 SGDLS, CDR2 YYNGEE.

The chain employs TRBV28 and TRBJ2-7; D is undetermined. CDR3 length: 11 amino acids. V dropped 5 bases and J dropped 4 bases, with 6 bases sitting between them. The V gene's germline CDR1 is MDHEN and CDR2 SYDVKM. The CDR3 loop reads CASSPQYEQYF. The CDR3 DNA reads TGTGCCAGCAGTCCCCAGTACGAGCAGTACTTC.

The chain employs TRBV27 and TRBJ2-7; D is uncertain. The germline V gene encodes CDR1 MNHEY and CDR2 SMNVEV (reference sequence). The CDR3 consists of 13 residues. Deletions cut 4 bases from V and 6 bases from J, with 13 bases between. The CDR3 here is CASSSTGPGEQYF. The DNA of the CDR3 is TGTGCCAGCAGTTCTACGGGTCCGGGCGAGCAGTACTTC.

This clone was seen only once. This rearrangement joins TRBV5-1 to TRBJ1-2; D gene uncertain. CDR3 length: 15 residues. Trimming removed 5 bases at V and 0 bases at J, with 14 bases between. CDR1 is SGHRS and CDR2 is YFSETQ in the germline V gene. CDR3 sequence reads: CASRFQASSNYGYTF. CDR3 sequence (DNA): TGCGCCAGCAGATTTCAGGCATCTTCTAACTATGGCTACACCTTC.

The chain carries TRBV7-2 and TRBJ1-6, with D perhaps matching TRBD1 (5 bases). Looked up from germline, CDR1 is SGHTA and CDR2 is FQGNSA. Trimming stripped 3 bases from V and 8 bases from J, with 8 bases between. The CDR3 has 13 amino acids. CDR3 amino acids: CASSFRADSPLHF. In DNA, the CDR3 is TGTGCCAGCAGCTTCAGGGCAGATTCACCCCTCCACTTT.

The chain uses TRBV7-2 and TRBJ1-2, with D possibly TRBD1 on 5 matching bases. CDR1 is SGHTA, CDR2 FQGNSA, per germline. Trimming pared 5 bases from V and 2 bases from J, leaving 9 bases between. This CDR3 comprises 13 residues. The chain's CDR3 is CASSRTRNYGYTF. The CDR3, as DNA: TGTGCCAGCAGCCGGACAAGGAACTATGGCTACACCTTC. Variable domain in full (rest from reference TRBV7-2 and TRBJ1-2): GAGVSQSPSNKVTEKGKDVELRCDPISGHTALYWYRQSLGQGLEFLIYFQGNSAPDKSGLPSDRFSAERTGGSVSTLTIQRTQQEDSAVYLCASSRTRNYGYTFGSGTRLTVV.

The CDR3 coding sequence is TGTGCCAGCTCACCAGGGGCACCAAAGAGCTCTGGGGCCAACGTCCTGACTTTC. Amino acids: CASSPGAPKSSGANVLTF. The chain uses TRBV18 and TRBJ2-6; tentatively, D is TRBD1 (5 bases). This CDR3 is 18 amino acids long. The V gene lost 2 bases and the J gene lost 0 bases, with 14 bases spanning the gap. Germline loops: CDR1 KGHSH, CDR2 LQKENI.

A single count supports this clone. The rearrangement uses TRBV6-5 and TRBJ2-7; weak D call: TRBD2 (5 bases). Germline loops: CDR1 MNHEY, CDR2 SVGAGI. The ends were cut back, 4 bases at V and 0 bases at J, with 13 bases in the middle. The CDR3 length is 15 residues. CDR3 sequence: CASSSLTRSSYEQYF. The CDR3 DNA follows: TGTGCCAGCAGTTCACTTACTAGGAGCTCCTACGAGCAGTACTTC.

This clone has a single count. Written as DNA, the CDR3 is TGTGCCTGGACAGTGAACTATGGCTACACCTTC. It is translated as CAWTVNYGYTF. The chain couples TRBV30 to TRBJ1-2; no clear D. The CDR3 covers 11 residues. Germline V gene lookup returns CDR1 GTSNPN and CDR2 SVGIG (reference sequence). Trimming removed 4 bases from V and 2 bases from J, with 5 bases in between. Looking up the rest from reference TRBV30 and TRBJ1-2 gives the full variable domain: SQTIHQWPATLVQPVGSPLSLECTVEGTSNPNLYWYRQAAGRGLQLLFYSVGIGQISSEVPQNLSASRPQDRQFILSSKKLLLSDSGFYLCAWTVNYGYTFGSGTRLTVV.

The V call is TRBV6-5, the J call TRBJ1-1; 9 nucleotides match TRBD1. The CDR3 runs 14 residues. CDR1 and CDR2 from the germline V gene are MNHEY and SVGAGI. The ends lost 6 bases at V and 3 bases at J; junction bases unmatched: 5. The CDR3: CASRRRDRDTEAFF. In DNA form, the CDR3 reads TGTGCCAGCAGGCGCCGGGACAGGGACACTGAAGCTTTCTTT.